These 23 T cell receptor beta chains share one sample of origin, sequenced in a study of shared clonotypes between healthy human individuals. Sequenced by immunoSEQ multiplex PCR; TCRdb stores in-frame clones only, minus some. Among 2 million to 3 million clones listed, roughly 93% were seen once. The sample comprised naive CD4+ T cells from PBMCs. Subset noted: CD45RA+ positively selected. These receptors originate from a young man in good health. Some clones in this sample may be carry-over from other donors' samples.

CDR3 sequence (DNA): TGTGCCAGCAGCAAAGTCGGGACGGCGAACACTGAAGCTTTCTTT. Protein: CASSKVGTANTEAFF. The chain employs TRBV21-1 and TRBJ1-1. TRBV21-1 has pseudogene status. There are 15 residues in the CDR3.

This chain joins TRBV7-3 and TRBJ2-1; no reliable D call. The CDR3 contains 15 residues. Trimming stripped 2 bases from V and 0 bases from J, with 8 bases between. Germline-derived CDR1 and CDR2 are SGHTA and FQGTGA. CDR3 in amino acids: CASSLYASSYNEQFF. The CDR3 coding sequence is TGTGCCAGCAGCTTATACGCTAGCTCCTACAATGAGCAGTTCTTC.

The chain uses TRBV7-8 and TRBJ1-5; D gene ambiguous. This CDR3 has 13 residues. Germline values: CDR1 SGHVS, CDR2 FQNEAQ. With 0 bases removed from V and 7 bases from J, the gap between germline ends came to 7 bases. The CDR3 spells CASSLAVEQPQHF. In DNA form, the CDR3 reads TGTGCCAGCAGCTTAGCGGTAGAGCAGCCCCAGCATTTT.

This sequence joins TRBV5-4 and TRBJ1-1, with D possibly TRBD1 on 6 matching bases. The CDR3 is made up of 13 amino acids. Germline CDR1 SGHNT, CDR2 YYREEE (reference sequence). The ends were cut back, 0 bases at V and 11 bases at J, with 14 bases in the middle. CDR3: CASSLDRVTRAFF. The CDR3 DNA is TGTGCCAGCAGCTTGGACAGGGTCACGCGGGCTTTCTTT.

V usage is TRBV7-8 and J usage is TRBJ2-1, with 7 bases that match TRBD2. In germline, CDR1 is SGHVS, CDR2 FQNEAQ. The CDR3 runs to 16 residues. V dropped 0 bases and J dropped 3; count of bases not matched to a gene: 5. Written as DNA, the CDR3 is TGTGCCAGCAGCTTAGCGAACCAGCGGGGCTACAATGAGCAGTTCTTC. Protein: CASSLANQRGYNEQFF.

The chain couples TRBV28 to TRBJ1-6, with a tentative D call TRBD1 (5 bases). Germline lookup yields CDR1 MDHEN and CDR2 SYDVKM. This CDR3 comprises 16 residues. V was trimmed by 3 bases and J by 9 bases, leaving 18 bases between them. Here the CDR3 reads CASSFSPGARGSPLHF. The CDR3 nucleotides are TGTGCCAGCAGTTTTTCACCGGGTGCAAGGGGTTCACCCCTCCACTTT.

The chain recombines TRBV21-1 with TRBJ2-3; TRBD2 reflects the table's D call only, with no check against the DNA. TRBV21-1 constitutes a pseudogene. The length of the CDR3 is 13 residues. In DNA form, the CDR3 reads TGTGCCAGCAGCGCCCCGGGACTCAAAACGCAGTATTTT. Translating gives CASSAPGLKTQYF.

A note on this clone: Different DNA sequences within this sample yield the same CDR3. The chain recombines TRBV7-2 with TRBJ2-7; D unresolved. The CDR3 spans 12 residues. Trimming left V 2 bases short and J 4 bases short, with 6 bases between. CDR1 SGHTA and CDR2 FQGNSA come from the germline V gene. The DNA of the CDR3 is TGTGCCAGCAGCTTATCCCAATACGAGCAGTACTTC. Translation: CASSLSQYEQYF. Full variable domain (rest looked up from reference TRBV7-2 and TRBJ2-7): GAGVSQSPSNKVTEKGKDVELRCDPISGHTALYWYRQSLGQGLEFLIYFQGNSAPDKSGLPSDRFSAERTGGSVSTLTIQRTQQEDSAVYLCASSLSQYEQYFGPGTRLTVT.

This chain joins TRBV4-2 and TRBJ1-5, with D possibly matching TRBD1 (6 bases). Trimming shortened V by 2 bases and J by 2 bases, and 25 bases separated the two germline ends. This CDR3 is 20 amino acids long. Germline CDR1 is LGHNA and CDR2 is YNFKEQ. The CDR3 DNA follows: TGTGCCAGCAGCCAAATCGAATACCGGACAGAGGGGTTACGCAATCAGCCCCAGCATTTT. This encodes CASSQIEYRTEGLRNQPQHF.

The chain uses TRBV6-5 and TRBJ1-3, with D unresolved. The germline gives CDR1 MNHEY, CDR2 SVGAGI. Trimming took off 7 bases at V and 0 bases at J, with 10 bases between the two ends. This CDR3 comprises 14 residues. CDR3 region: CASTPGGSGNTIYF. The CDR3 coding sequence is TGTGCCAGCACCCCGGGAGGCTCTGGAAACACCATATATTTT.

The chain recombines TRBV27 with TRBJ2-2; a weak D match, TRBD1 (6 bases). CDR3 length: 14 amino acids. In germline, CDR1 is MNHEY, CDR2 SMNVEV (reference sequence). The ends were cut back, 7 bases at V and 5 bases at J, with 14 bases in the middle. CDR3 DNA: TGTGCCAGCACCCTCGGACAGCGTACCGGGGAGCTGTTTTTT. Protein product: CASTLGQRTGELFF.

The chain employs TRBV25-1 and TRBJ2-5; TRBD2 matches at 12 bases. Per the germline V gene, CDR1 is MGHDK and CDR2 is SYGVNS. This CDR3 is 16 amino acids long. Trimming at V came to 3 bases and at J to 4 bases, leaving 6 bases not matched to a gene. In DNA form, the CDR3 reads TGTGCCAGCAGTGATCCCCTACTAGCGGGAGGAGAGACCCAGTACTTC. It is translated as CASSDPLLAGGETQYF.

The chain joins TRBV5-1 to TRBJ2-5; D call uncertain. CDR3 length: 14 amino acids. V lost 2 bases and J 4 bases, leaving 12 bases between the germline ends. The germline V gene has CDR1 SGHRS and CDR2 YFSETQ. The CDR3 DNA is TGCGCCAGCAGCTTTCTTCACGGCCGAGAGACCCAGTACTTC. This translates into CASSFLHGRETQYF.

V and J are TRBV28 and TRBJ1-4; 8 bases match TRBD1. This CDR3 is built from 16 residues. J was trimmed by 3 bases and V by 4 bases; bases with no gene match: 7. Per germline, CDR1 MDHEN and CDR2 SYDVKM. The CDR3 DNA sequence: TGTGCCAGCAGTTCCCCAGGGGGCAAATCTAATGAAAAACTGTTTTTT. Protein sequence: CASSSPGGKSNEKLFF.

The chain is built from TRBV7-7 and TRBJ1-4, with 7 bases that match TRBD1. The CDR3 extends over 17 amino acids. The germline V gene encodes CDR1 SSHAT and CDR2 FNYEAQ (reference sequence). The V gene end was trimmed by 5 bases and the J gene end by 7 bases; junction bases not matched to a gene: 16. This CDR3 reads CASSPQDRVNSCEKLFF. The CDR3 nucleotides read TGTGCCAGCAGCCCACAAGACAGGGTCAATTCCTGTGAAAAACTGTTTTTT.

V and J are TRBV29-1 and TRBJ2-4; weak D call: TRBD2 (5 bases). CDR1 and CDR2 (germline): SQVTM, ANQGSEA. The CDR3 has 14 amino acids. V gave up 7 bases and J gave up 6 bases, with 19 bases separating them. CDR3 region: CSAKDSSGPNIQYF. CDR3 in DNA: TGCAGCGCTAAGGACTCCTCGGGCCCAAACATTCAGTACTTC.

The chain is built from TRBV11-2 and TRBJ2-2; maybe TRBD2 (6 bases). This CDR3 has 16 residues. Trimming took 3 bases from V and 1 from J, leaving 12 bases between them. CDR1 is SGHAT, CDR2 FQNNGV, per germline. The CDR3 DNA follows: TGTGCCAGCAGCTTCCTCAAAGCGGGGAACACCGGGGAGCTGTTTTTT. Translated: CASSFLKAGNTGELFF.

This rearrangement joins TRBV20-1 to TRBJ2-7; D perhaps matches TRBD2 (5 bases). The germline V gene has CDR1 DFQATT and CDR2 SNEGSKA (reference sequence). Trimming left V 3 bases short and J 9 bases short, with 12 bases between. The CDR3 extends over 11 amino acids. CDR3: CSASRSGGQYF. The CDR3 region has the DNA TGCAGTGCTAGTCGGAGCGGCGGGCAGTACTTC.

The J gene is TRBJ1-1, the V gene TRBV7-2; D is undetermined. CDR1 is SGHTA, CDR2 FQGNSA, per germline. The CDR3 contains 11 residues. Trimming took 2 bases from V and 7 from J, leaving 5 bases between them. The CDR3 is CASSLSGEAFF. For the CDR3, the DNA is TGTGCCAGCAGCTTATCGGGTGAAGCTTTCTTT. The whole variable domain, remainder taken from reference TRBV7-2 and TRBJ1-1, is GAGVSQSPSNKVTEKGKDVELRCDPISGHTALYWYRQSLGQGLEFLIYFQGNSAPDKSGLPSDRFSAERTGGSVSTLTIQRTQQEDSAVYLCASSLSGEAFFGQGTRLTVV.

The chain employs TRBV10-3 and TRBJ1-5, with a weak D call TRBD1 (5 bases). Germline V lookup: CDR1 ENHRY, CDR2 SYGVKD. V was cut by 3 bases and J by 3 bases, with 12 bases left in between. The CDR3 totals 15 residues. The CDR3 region has the DNA TGTGCCATCAGTGAAAGGGGCGCGAACAATCAGCCCCAGCATTTT. As protein: CAISERGANNQPQHF.

To note about this clone: The same CDR3 arises from other DNA sequences in this sample as well. The chain combines TRBV28 with TRBJ2-2; 7 positions match TRBD1. Trimming cost V 6 bases and J 0 bases; bases outside gene matches: 7. CDR3 length: 16 residues. CDR1 and CDR2 (germline): MDHEN, SYDVKM. The CDR3 nucleotides are TGTGCCAGCAGCCCAGCCGGGACAGCGAACACCGGGGAGCTGTTTTTT. It codes for CASSPAGTANTGELFF.

The chain recombines TRBV25-1 with TRBJ1-5; no clear D. The CDR3 length is 12 residues. Germline V gene data show CDR1 as MGHDK and CDR2 as SYGVNS. V lost 5 bases and J lost 4, with 6 bases in between. Written as DNA, the CDR3 is TGTGCCAGCAGTACACGGAATCAGCCCCAGCATTTT. Translated: CASSTRNQPQHF.

This rearrangement joins TRBV6-6 to TRBJ1-1; possible D gene TRBD1, 6 bases. V gave up 4 bases and J gave up 2 bases, with 11 bases separating them. This CDR3 spans 14 amino acids. Looked up from germline, CDR1 is MNHNY and CDR2 is SVGAGI (reference sequence). The CDR3 here is CASSSYRDNTEAFF. The CDR3 DNA is TGTGCCAGCAGTTCATACAGGGATAACACTGAAGCTTTCTTT.